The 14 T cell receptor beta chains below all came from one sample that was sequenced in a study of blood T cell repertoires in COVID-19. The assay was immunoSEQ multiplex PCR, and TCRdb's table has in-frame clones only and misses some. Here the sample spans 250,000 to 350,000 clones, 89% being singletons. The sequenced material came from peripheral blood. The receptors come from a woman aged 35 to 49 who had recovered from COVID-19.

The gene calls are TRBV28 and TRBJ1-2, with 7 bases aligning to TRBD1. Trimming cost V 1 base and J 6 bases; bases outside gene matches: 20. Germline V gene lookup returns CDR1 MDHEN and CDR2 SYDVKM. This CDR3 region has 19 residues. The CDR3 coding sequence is TGTGCCAGCAGTTTATATGGCAGGTGGGGCGACAGGGCAGCAGATGGCTACACCTTC. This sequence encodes CASSLYGRWGDRAADGYTF.

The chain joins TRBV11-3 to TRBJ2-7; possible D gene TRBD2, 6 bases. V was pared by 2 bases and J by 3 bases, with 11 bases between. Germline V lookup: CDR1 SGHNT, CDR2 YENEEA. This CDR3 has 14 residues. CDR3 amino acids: CASSLMGGDYEQYF. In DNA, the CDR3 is TGTGCCAGCAGCTTAATGGGGGGAGACTACGAGCAGTACTTC.

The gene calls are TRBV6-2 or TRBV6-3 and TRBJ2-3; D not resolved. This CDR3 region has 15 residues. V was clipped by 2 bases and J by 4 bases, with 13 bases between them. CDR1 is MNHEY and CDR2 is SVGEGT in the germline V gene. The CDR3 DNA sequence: TGTGCCAGCAGTTACGGCGGTGGTTCCGCAGATACGCAGTATTTT. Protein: CASSYGGGSADTQYF.

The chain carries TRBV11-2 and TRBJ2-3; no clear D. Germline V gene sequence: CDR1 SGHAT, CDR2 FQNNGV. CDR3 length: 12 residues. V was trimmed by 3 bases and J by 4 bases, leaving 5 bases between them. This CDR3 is CASSLSSDTQYF. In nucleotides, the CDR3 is TGTGCCAGCAGCTTGAGTTCAGATACGCAGTATTTT.

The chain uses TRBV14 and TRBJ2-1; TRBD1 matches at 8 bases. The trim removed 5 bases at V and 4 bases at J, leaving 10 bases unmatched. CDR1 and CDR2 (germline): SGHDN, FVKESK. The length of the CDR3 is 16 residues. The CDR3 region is CASSEIQGVTYNEQFF. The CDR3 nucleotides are TGTGCCAGCAGCGAGATACAGGGGGTGACATACAATGAGCAGTTCTTC. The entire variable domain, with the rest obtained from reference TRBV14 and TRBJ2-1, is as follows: EAGVTQFPSHSVIEKGQTVTLRCDPISGHDNLYWYRRVMGKEIKFLLHFVKESKQDESGMPNNRFLAERTGGTYSTLKVQPAELEDSGVYFCASSEIQGVTYNEQFFGPGTRLTVL.

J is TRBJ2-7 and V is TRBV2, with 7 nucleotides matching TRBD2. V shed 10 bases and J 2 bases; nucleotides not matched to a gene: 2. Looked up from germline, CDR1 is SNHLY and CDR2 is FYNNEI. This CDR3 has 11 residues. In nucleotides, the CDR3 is TGTGCCACTGGGACTACCTACGAGCAGTACTTC. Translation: CATGTTYEQYF.

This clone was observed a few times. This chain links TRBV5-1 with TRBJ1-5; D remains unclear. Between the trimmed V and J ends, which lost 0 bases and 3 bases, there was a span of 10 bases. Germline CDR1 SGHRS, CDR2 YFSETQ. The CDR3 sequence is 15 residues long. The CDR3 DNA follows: TGCGCCAGCAGCTTGGCCTCAGGAAACAATCAGCCCCAGCATTTT. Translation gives CASSLASGNNQPQHF. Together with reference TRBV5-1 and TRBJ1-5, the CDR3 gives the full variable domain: KAGVTQTPRYLIKTRGQQVTLSCSPISGHRSVSWYQQTPGQGLQFLFEYFSETQRNKGNFPGRFSGRQFSNSRSEMNVSTLELGDSALYLCASSLASGNNQPQHFGDGTRLSIL.

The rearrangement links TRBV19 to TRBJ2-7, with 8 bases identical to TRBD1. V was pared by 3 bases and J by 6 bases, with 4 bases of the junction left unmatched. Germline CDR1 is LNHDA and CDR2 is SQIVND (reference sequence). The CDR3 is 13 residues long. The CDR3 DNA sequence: TGTGCCAGTAGTATTGGACAGGGCGGCGAGCAGTACTTC. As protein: CASSIGQGGEQYF.

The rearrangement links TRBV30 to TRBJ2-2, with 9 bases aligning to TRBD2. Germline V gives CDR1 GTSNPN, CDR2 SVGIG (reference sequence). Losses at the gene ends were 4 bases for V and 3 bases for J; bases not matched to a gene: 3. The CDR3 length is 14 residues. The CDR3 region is CAWTSGGYTGELFF. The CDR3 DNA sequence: TGTGCCTGGACAAGCGGGGGGTACACCGGGGAGCTGTTTTTT.

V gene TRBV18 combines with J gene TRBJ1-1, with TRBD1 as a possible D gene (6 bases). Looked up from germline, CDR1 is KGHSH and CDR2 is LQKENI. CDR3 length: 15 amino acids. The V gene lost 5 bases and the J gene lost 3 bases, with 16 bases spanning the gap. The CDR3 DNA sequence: TGTGCCAGCTCAGGTAATAGACAGGTGGACACTGAAGCTTTCTTT. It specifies CASSGNRQVDTEAFF.

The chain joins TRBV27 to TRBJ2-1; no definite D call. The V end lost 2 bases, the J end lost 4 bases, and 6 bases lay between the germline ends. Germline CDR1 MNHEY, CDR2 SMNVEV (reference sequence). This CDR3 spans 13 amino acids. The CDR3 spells CASSLEVYNEQFF. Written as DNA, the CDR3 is TGTGCCAGCAGTTTAGAGGTTTACAATGAGCAGTTCTTC.

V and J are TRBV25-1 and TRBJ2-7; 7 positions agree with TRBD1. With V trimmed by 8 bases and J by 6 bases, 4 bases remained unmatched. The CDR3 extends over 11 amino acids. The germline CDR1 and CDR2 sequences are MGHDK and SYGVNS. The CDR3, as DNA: TGTGCCAGCCACAGGGGCGGCGAGCAGTACTTC. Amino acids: CASHRGGEQYF.

CDR3 sequence (DNA): TGTGCCAGCAGGAGAGCTGAAAAACTGTTTTTT. This codes for CASRRAEKLFF. The chain couples TRBV12-3 or TRBV12-4 to TRBJ1-4; unclear D gene. CDR3 length: 11 residues. Trimming removed 6 bases from V and 7 bases from J, with 6 bases in between.

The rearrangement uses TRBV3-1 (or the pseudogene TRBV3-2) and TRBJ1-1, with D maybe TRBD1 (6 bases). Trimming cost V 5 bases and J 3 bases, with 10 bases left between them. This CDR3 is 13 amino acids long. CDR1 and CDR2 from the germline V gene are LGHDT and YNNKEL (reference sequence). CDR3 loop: CASSDQGYTEAFF. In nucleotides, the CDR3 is TGTGCCAGCAGCGATCAGGGGTACACTGAAGCTTTCTTT.